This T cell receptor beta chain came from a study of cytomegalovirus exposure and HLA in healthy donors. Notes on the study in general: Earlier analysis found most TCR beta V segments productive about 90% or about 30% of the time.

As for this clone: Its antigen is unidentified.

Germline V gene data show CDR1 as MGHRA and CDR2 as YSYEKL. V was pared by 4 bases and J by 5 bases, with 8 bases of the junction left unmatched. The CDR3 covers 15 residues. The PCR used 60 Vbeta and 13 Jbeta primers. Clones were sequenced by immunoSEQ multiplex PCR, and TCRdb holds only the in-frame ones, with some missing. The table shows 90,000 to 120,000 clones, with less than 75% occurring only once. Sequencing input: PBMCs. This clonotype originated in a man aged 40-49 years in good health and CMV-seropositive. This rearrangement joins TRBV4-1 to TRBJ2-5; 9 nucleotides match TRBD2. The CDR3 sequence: CASSPMGLARETQYF. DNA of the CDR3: TGCGCCAGCAGCCCCATGGGACTAGCTCGGGAGACCCAGTACTTC.